This TCR beta chain originates from a study of blood T cell repertoires in COVID-19. Study-wide context: There were acute and convalescent COVID-19 samples, and they came from the United States, Italy and Spain.

In the authors' workflow: Amplified reference gene primers provided the basis for estimating nucleated cell counts. Clones were sequenced by immunoSEQ multiplex PCR, and TCRdb holds only the in-frame ones, with some missing. V and J calls and clone size are given by that table; D and trimming were obtained from the DNA. The table includes roughly 200,000 clones, around 80% detected once. The CDR3 runs 14 residues. V shed 6 bases and J 3 bases; nucleotides not matched to a gene: 8. Per germline, CDR1 MDHEN and CDR2 SYDVKM. The chain recombines TRBV28 with TRBJ2-7; TRBD2 matches at 7 bases. The clonotype comes from a woman older than 75 with active or convalescent COVID-19. Input material: peripheral blood. CDR3 loop: CASSLGGFLYEQYF. In nucleotides, the CDR3 is TGTGCCAGCAGCCTGGGGGGGTTCCTCTACGAGCAGTACTTC.